This is a list of T cell receptor beta chains from one sample in a study of blood T cell repertoires in COVID-19. Produced via immunoSEQ multiplex PCR; TCRdb's table is partial and in-frame only. The table has about 78,000 clones, about nine tenths seen once. The source material was peripheral blood. All receptors come from a woman aged 60-70 years with acute or convalescent COVID-19. Each CDR3 is given with its conserved first and last residue. The order of the fields is CDR3 DNA, CDR3 protein, D gene, J gene, clone size, V gene. The D gene is left open where the match is weak. Some rows have no size entry. The others give once, few or many, or a class for an expanded clone.

cdr3_nt: TGTGCCTGGAAATCGGGGATGAATGAAAAACTGTTTTTT; cdr3_aa: CAWKSGMNEKLFF; d_call: NA; j_call: TRBJ1-4; clone_size: once; v_call: TRBV30
cdr3_nt: TGTGCCAGCTCACCATCAGGGGGCTCCTACGAGCAGTACTTC; cdr3_aa: CASSPSGGSYEQYF; d_call: TRBD1; j_call: TRBJ2-7; clone_size: NA; v_call: TRBV18
cdr3_nt: TGTGCCAGCAGCAGGGGACAGGGGAGTCAGCCCCAGCATTTT; cdr3_aa: CASSRGQGSQPQHF; d_call: TRBD1; j_call: TRBJ1-5; clone_size: NA; v_call: TRBV28
cdr3_nt: TGTGCCAGCAGCTCGGGACAGGTCGCCACCGGGGAGCTGTTTTTT; cdr3_aa: CASSSGQVATGELFF; d_call: TRBD1; j_call: TRBJ2-2; clone_size: few; v_call: TRBV7-9
cdr3_nt: TGTGCCAGCAGCTTGGGATTAGATAGCGCCGAAAAACTGTTTTTT; cdr3_aa: CASSLGLDSAEKLFF; d_call: NA; j_call: TRBJ1-4; clone_size: NA; v_call: TRBV5-4
cdr3_nt: TGTGCCAGTCAGACTAGGGGACAAGAGACCCAGTACTTC; cdr3_aa: CASQTRGQETQYF; d_call: NA; j_call: TRBJ2-5; clone_size: NA; v_call: TRBV5-4
cdr3_nt: TGCAGTGCTAGTGACAGGGGTCTACTGATTAATCAGCCCCAGCATTTT; cdr3_aa: CSASDRGLLINQPQHF; d_call: TRBD1; j_call: TRBJ1-5; clone_size: once; v_call: TRBV20-1
cdr3_nt: TGTGCCAGCAGTTTATGGGCCGACAGGCGGCCGAATCAGCCCCAGCATTTT; cdr3_aa: CASSLWADRRPNQPQHF; d_call: NA; j_call: TRBJ1-5; clone_size: NA; v_call: TRBV28
cdr3_nt: TGTGCCAGCAGTACGCGTTCAGGAAATGGAAACACCATATATTTT; cdr3_aa: CASSTRSGNGNTIYF; d_call: NA; j_call: TRBJ1-3; clone_size: NA; v_call: TRBV27
cdr3_nt: TGTGCCAGCAGCCAAAATTGGAGGGGCAATTCACCCCTCCACTTT; cdr3_aa: CASSQNWRGNSPLHF; d_call: NA; j_call: TRBJ1-6; clone_size: NA; v_call: TRBV7-9
cdr3_nt: TGTGCCAGTTCTGCCCGTCAGGGGAACACTGAAGCTTTCTTT; cdr3_aa: CASSARQGNTEAFF; d_call: NA; j_call: TRBJ1-1; clone_size: NA; v_call: TRBV2
cdr3_nt: TGTGCCAGCAGCTACCAAAGCTCTGGGGCCAACGTCCTGACTTTC; cdr3_aa: CASSYQSSGANVLTF; d_call: NA; j_call: TRBJ2-6; clone_size: NA; v_call: TRBV28
cdr3_nt: TGTGCCACCAGGGATGGGGTTAGTCCTTCCGGGGAGCTGTTTTTT; cdr3_aa: CATRDGVSPSGELFF; d_call: NA; j_call: TRBJ2-2; clone_size: NA; v_call: TRBV19
cdr3_nt: TGCAGTGCTAGTGACCTCAGGGGGCGGAATCAGCCCCAGCATTTT; cdr3_aa: CSASDLRGRNQPQHF; d_call: TRBD1; j_call: TRBJ1-5; clone_size: few; v_call: TRBV20-1
cdr3_nt: TGTGCCAGCAGTTCAGTAGGTGGGACAGGGCATGGCTACACCTTC; cdr3_aa: CASSSVGGTGHGYTF; d_call: TRBD1; j_call: TRBJ1-2; clone_size: NA; v_call: TRBV11-2
cdr3_nt: TGTGCCAGCAGCTTCTTGGCTTCAGATGTCTACGAGCAGTACTTC; cdr3_aa: CASSFLASDVYEQYF; d_call: NA; j_call: TRBJ2-7; clone_size: NA; v_call: TRBV5-6
cdr3_nt: TGTGCCAGCAGCTTGCCTAGCGGGGACCTCTACGAGCAGTACTTC; cdr3_aa: CASSLPSGDLYEQYF; d_call: TRBD2; j_call: TRBJ2-7; clone_size: NA; v_call: TRBV5-4
cdr3_nt: TGCGCCAGCAGCCCTGGACAGTTGGAGAACACTGAAGCTTTCTTT; cdr3_aa: CASSPGQLENTEAFF; d_call: NA; j_call: TRBJ1-1; clone_size: few; v_call: TRBV5-1
cdr3_nt: TGTGCCAGTAGTAGGGGGGGCCAGCCCCAGCATTTT; cdr3_aa: CASSRGGQPQHF; d_call: NA; j_call: TRBJ1-5; clone_size: NA; v_call: TRBV19
cdr3_nt: TGTGCCAGCAGCCAACGTGGTGGTGCGGGGTACACAGATACGCAGTATTTT; cdr3_aa: CASSQRGGAGYTDTQYF; d_call: NA; j_call: TRBJ2-3; clone_size: NA; v_call: TRBV14
cdr3_nt: TGTGCCAGCAGTTTCTCGGCAGGCTACGAGCAGTACTTC; cdr3_aa: CASSFSAGYEQYF; d_call: NA; j_call: TRBJ2-7; clone_size: NA; v_call: TRBV28
cdr3_nt: TGTGCCAGCAGCCTGCGGACAGGGGGCTCAGATACGCAGTATTTT; cdr3_aa: CASSLRTGGSDTQYF; d_call: TRBD1; j_call: TRBJ2-3; clone_size: NA; v_call: TRBV7-2
cdr3_nt: TGTGCCAGCAGTTACCGTAGCAGTCTCATCTACGAGCAGTACTTC; cdr3_aa: CASSYRSSLIYEQYF; d_call: NA; j_call: TRBJ2-7; clone_size: NA; v_call: TRBV6-5
cdr3_nt: TGTGCCAGCAGTTACGGCAGCGTATTTTCTAACTATGGCTACACCTTC; cdr3_aa: CASSYGSVFSNYGYTF; d_call: NA; j_call: TRBJ1-2; clone_size: few; v_call: TRBV6-2/TRBV6-3
cdr3_nt: TGTGCCAGCAGCCCACAGGGGGGGGGCTACACCTTC; cdr3_aa: CASSPQGGGYTF; d_call: TRBD1; j_call: TRBJ1-2; clone_size: NA; v_call: TRBV7-2
cdr3_nt: TGTGCCAGCAGCGAAACAGGGACCGGGGAGCTGTTTTTT; cdr3_aa: CASSETGTGELFF; d_call: NA; j_call: TRBJ2-2; clone_size: few; v_call: TRBV12-3/TRBV12-4
cdr3_nt: TGTGCCAGCAGCGGCGGGGGGGCATACAATGAGCAGTTCTTC; cdr3_aa: CASSGGGAYNEQFF; d_call: TRBD2; j_call: TRBJ2-1; clone_size: NA; v_call: TRBV7-2
cdr3_nt: TGTGCCAGCAGCTTAAATGCAGGACTAGGCGATGAGCAGTTCTTC; cdr3_aa: CASSLNAGLGDEQFF; d_call: TRBD2; j_call: TRBJ2-1; clone_size: NA; v_call: TRBV7-3
cdr3_nt: TGTGCCAGCAGTTTAGTTATCAGGGGGCGGGGGAATGGCTACACCTTC; cdr3_aa: CASSLVIRGRGNGYTF; d_call: TRBD1; j_call: TRBJ1-2; clone_size: NA; v_call: TRBV28
cdr3_nt: TGTGCCAGCAGCTCGCGACTTAGAGTTATCTCTGGAAACACCATATATTTT; cdr3_aa: CASSSRLRVISGNTIYF; d_call: NA; j_call: TRBJ1-3; clone_size: NA; v_call: TRBV11-2
cdr3_nt: TGTGCCAGTAGGTCGGAACACCGGACTTACGAGCAGTACTTC; cdr3_aa: CASRSEHRTYEQYF; d_call: NA; j_call: TRBJ2-7; clone_size: NA; v_call: TRBV19
cdr3_nt: TGTGCCAGCAGCTCAATGGGACAGGGGGACGGCTACACCTTC; cdr3_aa: CASSSMGQGDGYTF; d_call: TRBD1; j_call: TRBJ1-2; clone_size: NA; v_call: TRBV11-2
cdr3_nt: TGTGCCAGCAGATCGACAGGGGCGGATGGCTACACCTTC; cdr3_aa: CASRSTGADGYTF; d_call: TRBD1; j_call: TRBJ1-2; clone_size: NA; v_call: TRBV28
cdr3_nt: TGCGCCGGGGGGGGCAGTTATCACTATGGCTACACCTTC; cdr3_aa: CAGGGSYHYGYTF; d_call: NA; j_call: TRBJ1-2; clone_size: NA; v_call: TRBV6-5
cdr3_nt: TGTGCCAGCAGCCCCCGTGGGGGCAGGGTTATTGCGGATGAGCAGTTCTTC; cdr3_aa: CASSPRGGRVIADEQFF; d_call: NA; j_call: TRBJ2-1; clone_size: once; v_call: TRBV9
cdr3_nt: TGTGCCAGCAGTGAAGCGGGACAGGGAGGCCACGAGCAGTACTTC; cdr3_aa: CASSEAGQGGHEQYF; d_call: TRBD1; j_call: TRBJ2-7; clone_size: NA; v_call: TRBV6-1
cdr3_nt: TGTGCCAGCAGCCAAAGTCTAGCTTCCTACGAGCAGTACTTC; cdr3_aa: CASSQSLASYEQYF; d_call: NA; j_call: TRBJ2-7; clone_size: few; v_call: TRBV4-2
cdr3_nt: TGTGCCAGCAGCTTCAGGGTGAACACTGAAGCTTTCTTT; cdr3_aa: CASSFRVNTEAFF; d_call: NA; j_call: TRBJ1-1; clone_size: once; v_call: TRBV9